Listed here are 15 T cell receptor beta chains from one sample, sequenced in a study of shared clonotypes between healthy human individuals. Here immunoSEQ multiplex PCR was the method, and the copy in TCRdb shows in-frame clones only, minus some. The sample contains 2 million to 2.5 million clones, approximately 90% of which appear only once. The specimen was naive CD4+ T cells from PBMCs. Indicated subset: CD45RA+ positively selected. The receptors were sampled from a man between 18 and 35 years old in good health. Some clones in this sample may be carry-over from other donors' samples.

The CDR3: CASSPGLAGVGEQYF. The DNA for the CDR3 is TGTGCCAGCAGCCCGGGACTAGCGGGAGTCGGCGAGCAGTACTTC. The rearrangement joins TRBV7-6 to TRBJ2-7; 14 nucleotides align to TRBD2. Germline assignment: CDR1 SGHVS and CDR2 FNYEAQ. The CDR3 extends over 15 amino acids. With 5 bases clipped from V and 6 bases from J, the junction kept 6 bases outside the gene matches. The whole variable domain, filled in from reference TRBV7-6 and TRBJ2-7, reads GAGVSQSPRYKVTKRGQDVALRCDPISGHVSLYWYRQALGQGPEFLTYFNYEAQQDKSGLPNDRFSAERPEGSISTLTIQRTEQRDSAMYRCASSPGLAGVGEQYFGPGTRLTVT.

This sequence joins TRBV7-3 and TRBJ2-6, with a weak D call TRBD1 (8 bases). In germline, CDR1 is SGHTA, CDR2 FQGTGA. Trimming removed 5 bases at V and 2 bases at J, with 22 bases between. The CDR3 has 19 residues. The CDR3 sequence: CASSPRGAGGDAGANVLTF. The CDR3 nucleotides are TGTGCCAGCAGCCCACGGGGGGCAGGGGGCGATGCTGGGGCCAACGTCCTGACTTTC.

This sequence joins TRBV19 and TRBJ1-4; D remains ambiguous. The CDR3 sequence is 12 residues long. Germline loops: CDR1 LNHDA, CDR2 SQIVND (reference sequence). The V and J ends lost 5 bases and 5 bases respectively, with 6 bases between them. The CDR3 DNA reads TGTGCCAGTAGTTCGGGGAATGAAAAACTGTTTTTT. This codes for CASSSGNEKLFF.

V gene TRBV7-2 combines with J gene TRBJ2-1; TRBD2 agrees at 11 bases. CDR3 length equals 16 residues. V trimming: 5 bases; J trimming: 3 bases; junction bases outside the gene matches: 6. Germline V gene data show CDR1 as SGHTA and CDR2 as FQGNSA. For the CDR3, the DNA is TGTGCCAGCAGCCAGTGGGGGACTAGCGGCTACAATGAGCAGTTCTTC. Residues: CASSQWGTSGYNEQFF.

The V and J genes are TRBV27 and TRBJ1-4; D is ambiguous. From germline, CDR1 is MNHEY and CDR2 SMNVEV (reference sequence). CDR3 length equals 13 residues. Trimming removed 3 bases at V and 8 bases at J, with 10 bases between. CDR3 loop: CASSLNRYEKLFF. As DNA, the CDR3 is TGTGCCAGCAGTTTGAACCGGTACGAAAAACTGTTTTTT. The full variable domain, completed using reference TRBV27 and TRBJ1-4, is EAQVTQNPRYLITVTGKKLTVTCSQNMNHEYMSWYRQDPGLGLRQIYYSMNVEVTDKGDVPEGYKVSRKEKRNFPLILESPSPNQTSLYFCASSLNRYEKLFFGSGTQLSVL.

The V call is TRBV28, the J call TRBJ2-3; D gene ambiguous. Per the germline V gene, CDR1 is MDHEN and CDR2 is SYDVKM. The CDR3 has 11 residues. CDR3 nucleotides: TGTGTCAGTAGAACCACAGATACGCAGTATTTT. It translates to CVSRTTDTQYF.

This rearrangement joins TRBV4-1 to TRBJ2-3, with 7 positions matching TRBD2. The ends lost 1 base at V and 2 bases at J; junction bases unmatched: 9. CDR3 length equals 17 residues. The germline gives CDR1 MGHRA, CDR2 YSYEKL. The CDR3 loop reads CASSQVGREAHTDTQYF. For the CDR3, the DNA is TGCGCCAGCAGCCAAGTAGGCCGGGAGGCCCACACAGATACGCAGTATTTT.

This clone was seen a few times. The chain recombines TRBV10-3 with TRBJ1-1; TRBD1 matches 7 bases. The V gene's germline CDR1 is ENHRY and CDR2 SYGVKD. The CDR3 sequence is 16 residues long. Trimming at V came to 10 bases and at J to 6 bases, leaving 20 bases not matched to a gene. This CDR3 is CATQGQLQTGNPEAFF. The CDR3 DNA reads TGTGCCACCCAGGGACAGCTACAAACCGGTAACCCTGAAGCTTTCTTT.

This rearrangement joins TRBV7-9 to TRBJ1-4; D may be TRBD1 (5 bases). V was pared by 6 bases and J by 1 base, with 12 bases between. The germline CDR1 and CDR2 sequences are SEHNR and FQNEAQ (reference sequence). This CDR3 is built from 15 residues. The DNA for the CDR3 is TGTGCCAGCAGTCCGACGGGGGTAACTAATGAAAAACTGTTTTTT. This codes for CASSPTGVTNEKLFF.

This clone came up once. The rearrangement joins TRBV28 to TRBJ1-5, with D tentatively TRBD1 (6 bases). The V and J ends lost 8 bases and 6 bases respectively, with 11 bases between them. Germline assignment: CDR1 MDHEN and CDR2 SYDVKM. The CDR3 length is 12 residues. The CDR3 sequence is CASDRGTQPQHF. The CDR3 nucleotides are TGTGCCAGCGATAGGGGGACTCAGCCCCAGCATTTT.

The V gene is TRBV11-2, the J gene TRBJ2-7, with 8 bases lining up with TRBD1. V lost 5 bases, J lost 0 bases, and 12 bases stayed unmatched. CDR1 SGHAT and CDR2 FQNNGV come from the germline V gene. The CDR3 sequence is 17 residues long. CDR3 DNA sequence: TGTGCCAGCAGCCCCCCCGTGACAGGGGTCACCTCCTACGAGCAGTACTTC. This encodes CASSPPVTGVTSYEQYF.

This chain connects TRBV7-9 to TRBJ2-7; 8 positions agree with TRBD2. Germline values: CDR1 SEHNR, CDR2 FQNEAQ (reference sequence). This CDR3 has 16 amino acids. With 5 bases clipped from V and 2 bases from J, the junction kept 11 bases outside the gene matches. CDR3 residues: CASSAPTSGFTYEQYF. The CDR3 DNA follows: TGTGCCAGCAGCGCGCCAACTAGCGGATTCACCTACGAGCAGTACTTC. The complete variable domain, with remaining parts taken from reference TRBV7-9 and TRBJ2-7, reads DTGVSQNPRHKITKRGQNVTFRCDPISEHNRLYWYRQTLGQGPEFLTYFQNEAQLEKSRLLSDRFSAERPKGSFSTLEIQRTEQGDSAMYLCASSAPTSGFTYEQYFGPGTRLTVT.

J is TRBJ2-2 and V is TRBV27; no reliable D call. V gave up 5 bases and J gave up 6 bases, with 19 bases separating them. In germline, CDR1 is MNHEY, CDR2 SMNVEV (reference sequence). The CDR3 runs to 16 residues. The CDR3 sequence: CASSPPQQELAGELFF. In DNA form, the CDR3 reads TGTGCCAGCAGTCCCCCCCAGCAGGAACTCGCCGGGGAGCTGTTTTTT.

The count of this clone is one. The CDR3 sequence is CASSLEGQLAGNTIYF. CDR3 in DNA: TGTGCCAGCAGCTTAGAGGGACAGTTGGCTGGAAACACCATATATTTT. The chain links TRBV7-9 to TRBJ1-3; 7 nucleotides match TRBD1. V dropped 1 base and J dropped 2; count of bases not matched to a gene: 5. The V gene's germline CDR1 is SEHNR and CDR2 FQNEAQ (reference sequence). The CDR3 contains 16 residues. Using reference TRBV7-9 and TRBJ1-3 for the parts outside the CDR3, the full variable domain is DTGVSQNPRHKITKRGQNVTFRCDPISEHNRLYWYRQTLGQGPEFLTYFQNEAQLEKSRLLSDRFSAERPKGSFSTLEIQRTEQGDSAMYLCASSLEGQLAGNTIYFGEGSWLTVV.

The chain recombines TRBV6-5 with TRBJ2-7; no firm D call. V lost 1 base, J lost 2 bases, and 15 bases lay in between. The germline CDR1 and CDR2 sequences are MNHEY and SVGAGI. The CDR3 runs to 16 residues. Here the CDR3 reads CASSYFLGSLTYEQYF. DNA of the CDR3: TGTGCCAGCAGTTACTTTTTAGGCAGTCTAACCTACGAGCAGTACTTC.